The clone carrying this T cell receptor beta chain was observed a few times. Its specificity is not known. Germline CDR1 is MNHEY and CDR2 is SVGEGT. The V and J ends lost 0 bases and 4 bases respectively, with 15 bases between them. The CDR3 contains 16 residues. This specimen comes from a study of T-cell memory formation after mild COVID-19. Turning to the study itself: The TCR clusters were mostly specific to one donor. Whole-study results and caveats: Unconfirmed was the SARS-CoV-2 specificity of second-wave clones that peaked on day 37.

One entry per CDR3 protein results from TCRdb running MiXCR on the 5' RACE reads. This repertoire shows some 330,000 distinct CDR3 sequences, more than 20% found once; its top ten account for around an eighth. The chain couples TRBV6-2 or TRBV6-3 to TRBJ1-2; D is unclear. The sample was PBMCs or a T cell subset sorted from them (not recorded which). The receptor was isolated from an adult woman who had mild COVID-19 (a few samples of this study predate the infection). Cell type and time point are not known. The CDR3: CASSYSRRAGGYGYTF. The CDR3 nucleotides read TGTGCCAGCAGTTACTCGAGACGGGCCGGTGGCTATGGCTACACCTTC.